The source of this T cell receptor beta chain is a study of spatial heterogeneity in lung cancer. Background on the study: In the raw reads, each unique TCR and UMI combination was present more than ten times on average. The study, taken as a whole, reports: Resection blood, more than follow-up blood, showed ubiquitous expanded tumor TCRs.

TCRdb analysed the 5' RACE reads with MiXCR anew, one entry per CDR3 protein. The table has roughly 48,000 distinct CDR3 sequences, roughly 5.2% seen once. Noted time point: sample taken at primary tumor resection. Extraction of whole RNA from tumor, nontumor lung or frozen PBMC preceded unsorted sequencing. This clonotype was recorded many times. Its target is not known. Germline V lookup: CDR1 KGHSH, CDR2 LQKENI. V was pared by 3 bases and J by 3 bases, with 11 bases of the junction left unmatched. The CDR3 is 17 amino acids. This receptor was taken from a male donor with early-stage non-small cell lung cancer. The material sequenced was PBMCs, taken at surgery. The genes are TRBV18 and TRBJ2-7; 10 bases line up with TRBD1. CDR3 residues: CASSPQTPGQGIYEQYF. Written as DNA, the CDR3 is TGTGCCAGCTCACCCCAAACCCCGGGACAGGGGATCTACGAGCAGTACTTC.